The next 15 T cell receptor beta chains were all read from a single sample in a study of patients and donors after allogeneic stem cell transplantation (dated by TCRdb to 2019 to 2021). The library was generated by RT-PCR. The sequencing machine was a NextSeq 550. Using fastp at Q25 and MiXCR, TCRdb reprocessed the public reads and kept productive beta chains. Every entry covers one CDR3 protein and lists the most common genes and DNA from its rows. Recorded for this sample are more than 850,000 distinct CDR3 sequences; roughly 17% of them occurred a single time. In total, the top ten clones hold 5% to 6.5% of the sample. Sequencing was performed on blood, either unsorted or a sorted T cell fraction (not recorded which). The receptors here all came from a human donor who was either an allogeneic HSCT recipient or a stem cell or donor lymphocyte infusion donor (not recorded which). It is not recorded whose cells these are; they may come from a transplant donor.

This clonotype has just a few counts. The V and J genes are TRBV6-1 and TRBJ2-4, with D possibly matching TRBD2 (5 bases). Per germline, CDR1 MNHNS and CDR2 SASEGT. The CDR3 sequence is 14 residues long. Trimming cost V 1 base and J 14 bases, with 18 bases left between them. CDR3 loop: CASSEGSERLGEYF. The CDR3, as DNA: TGTGCCAGCAGTGAAGGGTCCGAGCGGTTGGGCGAGTACTTC.

This clonotype was recorded a few times. The chain couples TRBV12-3 or TRBV12-4 to TRBJ1-1; TRBD1 is a possible D gene (5 bases). The V and J ends lost 3 bases and 6 bases respectively, with 11 bases between them. CDR3 size: 13 residues. The CDR3 protein is CASSFGAYAEAFF. The CDR3 DNA sequence: TGTGCCAGCAGTTTTGGGGCCTACGCTGAAGCTTTCTTT.

In its sample, this clonotype was seen a few times. V is TRBV25-1 and J is TRBJ2-1; 7 positions match TRBD1. The CDR3 loop spans 16 amino acids. J lost 8 bases, V lost 5 bases, and 15 bases had no gene match. In germline, CDR1 is MGHDK, CDR2 SYGVNS. CDR3 loop: CASSQSRPRGIDEQFF. The CDR3 nucleotides are TGTGCCAGCAGTCAAAGTAGACCCAGGGGGATAGATGAGCAGTTCTTC.

Only a few counts were recorded for this clonotype. The chain joins TRBV10-3 to TRBJ2-3, with D possibly being TRBD1 or TRBD2 (5 bases each). The V gene's germline CDR1 is ENHRY and CDR2 SYGVKD. The CDR3 loop spans 16 amino acids. Trimming shortened V by 4 bases and J by 9 bases, and 23 bases separated the two germline ends. DNA of the CDR3: TGTGCCATCAGTGGGGGGACCCGAGGGCGTCGAGACACGCAGTATTTT. It is translated as CAISGGTRGRRDTQYF.

CDR3 nucleotides: TGCAGTGCTAGAGATTCGTCACAGGGGGCGGCCGAGCAGTACTTC. The encoded protein is CSARDSSQGAAEQYF. The rearrangement links TRBV20-1 to TRBJ2-7, with 9 bases matching TRBD1. Trimming at V came to 0 bases and at J to 6 bases, leaving 9 bases not matched to a gene. The V gene's germline CDR1 is DFQATT and CDR2 SNEGSKA (reference sequence). The CDR3 loop spans 15 amino acids.

Of note for this clonotype: This is likely a read error, given that the CDR3 carries no conserved phenylalanine or tryptophan at its end. V is TRBV12-3 or TRBV12-4 and J is TRBJ1-1, with D possibly matching TRBD1 (6 bases). The CDR3 totals 15 residues. The V end was cut by 4 bases, the J end by 1 base, with 13 bases between. CDR3 bases: TGTGCCAGCAGTTCCTACAGGGAAAGGAACACTGAAGCTTTCCTT. Protein product: CASSSYRERNTEAFL.

The table lists this clonotype with a few counts. The V and J genes are TRBV6-5 and TRBJ1-5; D is unresolved. The V end lost 2 bases, the J end lost 4 bases, and 12 bases lay between the germline ends. The V gene's germline CDR1 is MNHEY and CDR2 SVGAGI. The CDR3 totals 15 residues. CDR3 DNA sequence: TGTGCCAGCAGTTACGGGAGGGTGGCGAATCAGCCCCAGCATTTT. Encoded protein: CASSYGRVANQPQHF.

This clonotype was seen repeatedly, ten times or more. The J gene is TRBJ1-3, the V gene TRBV15; no clear D gene. Looked up from germline, CDR1 is LNHNV and CDR2 is YYDKDF (reference sequence). The V end was cut by 0 bases, the J end by 2 bases, with 11 bases between. The CDR3 totals 16 residues. The CDR3 loop reads CATSREPIGAGNTIYF. CDR3 coding DNA: TGTGCCACCAGCAGAGAACCTATCGGGGCTGGAAACACCATATATTTT.

This clonotype was found many times. V usage is TRBV25-1 and J usage is TRBJ2-7; 11 positions match TRBD1. J gave up 2 bases and V 1 base, and 1 base lay outside the gene matches. CDR3 length equals 15 residues. The germline V gene encodes CDR1 MGHDK and CDR2 SYGVNS. CDR3 in DNA: TGTGCCAGCAGTGAATCGGGACAGGGGGCCTACGAGCAGTACTTC. Residues: CASSESGQGAYEQYF.

This chain uses TRBV7-2 with TRBJ1-2, with D unclear. Deletions cut 2 bases from V and 3 bases from J, with 7 bases between. The CDR3 covers 13 residues. Germline V CDR1 and CDR2: SGHTA, FQGNSA. The CDR3, as DNA: TGTGCCAGCAGCTTATACAGATACTATGGCTACACCTTC. Translated: CASSLYRYYGYTF.

The sample holds a few counts of this clonotype. The rearrangement joins TRBV6-5 to TRBJ1-3; tentative D call: TRBD1 (6 bases). The CDR3 consists of 17 residues. V shed 0 bases and J shed 3 bases, with 15 bases lying between them. Germline V gene lookup returns CDR1 MNHEY and CDR2 SVGAGI. Here the CDR3 reads CASSYSRGRLGGNTIYF. DNA for the CDR3: TGTGCCAGCAGTTACTCCAGGGGCAGGTTGGGTGGAAACACCATATATTTT.

The J gene is TRBJ2-7, the V gene TRBV12-3 or TRBV12-4; TRBD2 might be the D (5 bases). CDR3 length equals 13 residues. V was shortened by 3 bases and J by 7 bases, with 13 bases between the two germline ends. The CDR3 region has the DNA TGTGCCAGCAGTTTCCCCCCGGGAACTGAGCAGTACTTC. Its translation: CASSFPPGTEQYF.

The chain couples TRBV27 to TRBJ2-2; 16 nucleotides agree with TRBD2. This CDR3 has 19 amino acids. The V gene end was trimmed by 3 bases and the J gene end by 5 bases; junction bases not matched to a gene: 9. Germline lookup yields CDR1 MNHEY and CDR2 SMNVEV (reference sequence). The CDR3 region has the DNA TGTGCCAGCAGTTTTGCGGGACTAGCGGGAGGGCCACGAACCGGGGAGCTGTTTTTT. It encodes CASSFAGLAGGPRTGELFF.

In its sample, this clonotype was seen a few times. V and J are TRBV27 and TRBJ1-5; weak D call: TRBD1 (5 bases). CDR1 and CDR2 (germline): MNHEY, SMNVEV (reference sequence). This CDR3 has 14 amino acids. Trimming removed 4 bases from V and 0 bases from J, with 7 bases in between. CDR3 coding DNA: TGTGCCAGCAGTTACAGGTATAGCAATCAGCCCCAGCATTTT. Translation: CASSYRYSNQPQHF.

This clonotype has just a few counts. This sequence joins TRBV10-3 and TRBJ1-5, with D unresolved. Germline lookup yields CDR1 ENHRY and CDR2 SYGVKD. Trimming took 8 bases from V and 4 from J, leaving 15 bases between them. The CDR3 is 14 amino acids. The CDR3 here is CAIGLGPVNQPQHF. DNA of the CDR3: TGTGCCATCGGGCTCGGGCCCGTTAATCAGCCCCAGCATTTT.